This is a list of T cell receptor beta chains from one sample in a study of blood T cell repertoires in COVID-19. Clones were sequenced by immunoSEQ multiplex PCR, and TCRdb holds only the in-frame ones, with some missing. In the table there are around 250,000 clones, around nine tenths of which are singletons. Sample: PBMCs or T cells enriched from blood (not recorded which). Receptors originate from a woman aged 45-60 years who had recovered from COVID-19. Each CDR3 is given without its conserved first and last residue. A D gene is named only where the DNA matches it firmly.

v_call,j_call,d_call,cdr3_aa
TRBV3-1/TRBV3-2,TRBJ1-5,TRBD1,ASSQGDRVNQPQH
TRBV2,TRBJ2-5,TRBD2,ASSVPIQEGLAGGRETQY
TRBV15,TRBJ2-7,TRBD2,ATSRVGGSEQY
TRBV30,TRBJ1-4,NA,AWSVGGVEKLF
TRBV7-8,TRBJ1-2,NA,ASSNGRQVNLYGYT
TRBV9,TRBJ2-2,TRBD1,ASSADRGLSGELF
TRBV7-2,TRBJ2-1,NA,ASSLSAVTSSYNEQF
TRBV29-1,TRBJ2-2,NA,SIERGTGELF
TRBV9,TRBJ2-2,NA,ASSVVAGPGELF
TRBV7-8,TRBJ1-4,NA,ASSLGGGEKLF
TRBV5-6,TRBJ2-1,TRBD2,ASSLGPGTSLSHNEQF
TRBV7-2,TRBJ2-1,NA,ASTLQGMPYNEQF
TRBV28,TRBJ1-1,NA,ASSIPGFTEAF
TRBV5-1,TRBJ2-1,NA,ASSLDGRVYMNPNEQF
TRBV5-1,TRBJ2-3,TRBD2,ASSLGTSGITDTQY
TRBV7-3,TRBJ2-2,TRBD1,ASSLHLGGYANTGELF
TRBV14,TRBJ1-2,NA,ASSQSLLTGMNGYT
TRBV28,TRBJ1-1,TRBD1,ASRARDRVREAF
TRBV28,TRBJ2-7,TRBD2,ASSFAGGLASYEQY
TRBV2,TRBJ1-1,NA,ASSVGTVNTEAF
TRBV2,TRBJ2-5,NA,ASSSGFHQETQY
TRBV6-1,TRBJ2-3,NA,ASSEATYRTDTQY
TRBV30,TRBJ1-1,NA,AAGPYTEAF
TRBV7-9,TRBJ1-2,NA,ASSLDDRFNYGYT
TRBV7-8,TRBJ2-5,NA,ASKIRGGETQY
TRBV12-3/TRBV12-4,TRBJ2-7,NA,ASSLWAAEQY
TRBV7-2,TRBJ1-1,NA,ASSYAGFGTEAF
TRBV28,TRBJ2-7,NA,ETRGPNLYEQY
TRBV10-3,TRBJ2-1,TRBD1,ATSRQGNSYNEQF
TRBV5-8,TRBJ2-1,TRBD1,ASSRGQGTYNEQF
TRBV28,TRBJ2-1,NA,ASSATGTLNNEQF
TRBV3-1/TRBV3-2,TRBJ2-1,NA,ASSLSAWTTNNEQF
TRBV11-2,TRBJ2-1,NA,ASSTWESYNEQF
TRBV5-1,TRBJ1-2,TRBD1,ASGKTGEASGYT
TRBV5-1,TRBJ2-5,NA,ASSLGTGLQETQY
TRBV6-6,TRBJ1-1,NA,ASLRATEAF
TRBV7-2,TRBJ1-5,TRBD1,ASSPRQGSVQPQH
TRBV2,TRBJ1-2,TRBD1,ASRDTGVTYYGYT